One and the same sample provided the 27 T cell receptor beta chains below, sequenced in a study of T cell responses to AZD1222 COVID-19 vaccine. Sequenced by immunoSEQ multiplex PCR; TCRdb stores in-frame clones only, minus some. The sample lists around 130,000 clones, around 90% occurring once. The sequencing here drew on peripheral blood, taken 28 days after the second AZD1222 dose. These receptors originate from an adult who received the AZD1222 COVID-19 vaccine.

The chain is built from TRBV28 and TRBJ1-6; no clear D. Germline CDR1 MDHEN, CDR2 SYDVKM. V was shortened by 3 bases and J by 7 bases, with 4 bases between the two germline ends. The CDR3 has 12 residues. The CDR3 DNA reads TGTGCCAGCAGTTTGCAGAATTCACCCCTCCACTTT. Encoded protein: CASSLQNSPLHF.

A single count supports this clone. The V gene is TRBV19, the J gene TRBJ1-4; tentative D call: TRBD1 (5 bases). The CDR3 is made up of 15 amino acids. Germline V lookup: CDR1 LNHDA, CDR2 SQIVND (reference sequence). V gave up 6 bases and J gave up 5 bases, with 16 bases separating them. The CDR3 is CASSSAGLWNEKLFF. CDR3 coding DNA: TGTGCCAGTAGCTCGGCGGGACTGTGGAATGAAAAACTGTTTTTT.

This sequence joins TRBV5-4 and TRBJ2-7; 8 bases agree with TRBD1. Germline CDR1 and CDR2: SGHNT and YYREEE (reference sequence). V gave up 1 base and J gave up 3 bases; unmatched junction bases: 6. CDR3 size: 15 residues. The CDR3 DNA reads TGTGCCAGCAGCTTGACTCAGGGGGCGGTCTACGAGCAGTACTTC. Translation: CASSLTQGAVYEQYF. Variable domain in full (rest from reference TRBV5-4 and TRBJ2-7): ETGVTQSPTHLIKTRGQQVTLRCSSQSGHNTVSWYQQALGQGPQFIFQYYREEENGRGNFPPRFSGLQFPNYSSELNVNALELDDSALYLCASSLTQGAVYEQYFGPGTRLTVT.

V and J are TRBV30 and TRBJ1-3; no definite D call. V was shortened by 6 bases and J by 4 bases, with 10 bases between the two germline ends. CDR1 and CDR2 from the germline V gene are GTSNPN and SVGIG (reference sequence). The CDR3 sequence is 12 residues long. This chain's CDR3 is CACAGFGNTIYF. The CDR3 DNA follows: TGTGCCTGTGCCGGTTTCGGAAACACCATATATTTT.

The V and J genes are TRBV27 and TRBJ2-5, with 7 bases aligning to TRBD1. Trimming removed 6 bases from V and 1 base from J; junction bases left unmatched: 5. This CDR3 has 14 amino acids. Per the germline V gene, CDR1 is MNHEY and CDR2 is SMNVEV (reference sequence). The CDR3 region has the DNA TGTGCCAGCAGAATGACAGGGCGCCAAGAGACCCAGTACTTC. Its protein is CASRMTGRQETQYF.

The chain carries TRBV7-9 and TRBJ2-5; 11 bases agree with TRBD2. After removal of 3 bases from V and 2 bases from J, the junction contained 2 bases not matched to a gene. The V gene's germline CDR1 is SEHNR and CDR2 FQNEAQ (reference sequence). The CDR3 covers 15 residues. The CDR3 DNA sequence: TGTGCCAGCAGCTTTTCTAGCGGGGGGCAAGAGACCCAGTACTTC. Its translation: CASSFSSGGQETQYF. Looking up the rest from reference TRBV7-9 and TRBJ2-5 gives the full variable domain: DTGVSQNPRHKITKRGQNVTFRCDPISEHNRLYWYRQTLGQGPEFLTYFQNEAQLEKSRLLSDRFSAERPKGSFSTLEIQRTEQGDSAMYLCASSFSSGGQETQYFGPGTRLLVL.

A few counts support this clone. The rearrangement links TRBV27 to TRBJ2-7; 7 bases agree with TRBD2. J lost 0 bases, V lost 2 bases, and 7 bases had no gene match. CDR1 and CDR2 (germline): MNHEY, SMNVEV (reference sequence). The CDR3 is made up of 16 amino acids. In nucleotides, the CDR3 is TGTGCCAGCAGTTTAACATCCCAGCGGGACTCCTACGAGCAGTACTTC. It yields the protein CASSLTSQRDSYEQYF.

The chain joins TRBV5-1 to TRBJ1-4; D not certain. CDR1 SGHRS and CDR2 YFSETQ come from the germline V gene. This CDR3 spans 15 amino acids. Trimming removed 7 bases from V and 0 bases from J, with 13 bases in between. This CDR3 is CASGPGTATNEKLFF. CDR3 bases: TGCGCCAGCGGCCCCGGAACGGCAACTAATGAAAAACTGTTTTTT. The full variable domain, with the rest looked up from reference TRBV5-1 and TRBJ1-4, is KAGVTQTPRYLIKTRGQQVTLSCSPISGHRSVSWYQQTPGQGLQFLFEYFSETQRNKGNFPGRFSGRQFSNSRSEMNVSTLELGDSALYLCASGPGTATNEKLFFGSGTQLSVL.

The V and J genes are TRBV7-2 and TRBJ1-4; D is unresolved. Trimming removed 3 bases at V and 0 bases at J, with 8 bases between. This CDR3 region has 15 residues. Germline lookup yields CDR1 SGHTA and CDR2 FQGNSA. The CDR3 loop reads CASSLSQATNEKLFF. CDR3 nucleotide sequence: TGTGCCAGCAGCTTGTCCCAGGCAACTAATGAAAAACTGTTTTTT.

This chain connects TRBV6-5 to TRBJ1-2; D is unresolved. Germline assignment: CDR1 MNHEY and CDR2 SVGAGI. CDR3 length: 16 residues. The V end was cut by 3 bases, the J end by 2 bases, with 16 bases between. The CDR3 coding sequence is TGTGCCAGCAGTTATACGGGCCCCGAAATCAACTATGGCTACACCTTC. It is translated as CASSYTGPEINYGYTF.

The chain couples TRBV19 to TRBJ1-5; no reliable D call. The CDR3 is made up of 13 amino acids. V was shortened by 5 bases and J by 9 bases, with 14 bases between the two germline ends. CDR1 LNHDA and CDR2 SQIVND come from the germline V gene (reference sequence). The DNA of the CDR3 is TGTGCCAGTAGTCTCGAAGACTCCCCGCCCCAGCATTTT. It encodes CASSLEDSPPQHF. The variable domain in full, completed from reference TRBV19 and TRBJ1-5, reads DGGITQSPKYLFRKEGQNVTLSCEQNLNHDAMYWYRQDPGQGLRLIYYSQIVNDFQKGDIAEGYSVSREKKESFPLTVTSAQKNPTAFYLCASSLEDSPPQHFGDGTRLSIL.

CDR3 in amino acids: CASSSAGQGETQYF. As DNA, the CDR3 is TGTGCCAGCAGTTCCGCGGGGCAAGGGGAGACCCAGTACTTC. This chain connects TRBV6-5 to TRBJ2-5, with D tentatively TRBD2 (6 bases). CDR3 size: 14 residues. Looked up from germline, CDR1 is MNHEY and CDR2 is SVGAGI. Trimming stripped 4 bases from V and 5 bases from J, with 14 bases between.

This chain connects TRBV19 to TRBJ1-4, with D uncertain. The CDR3 has 18 residues. Germline V gene lookup returns CDR1 LNHDA and CDR2 SQIVND (reference sequence). Trimming stripped 5 bases from V and 0 bases from J, with 19 bases between. The CDR3 DNA reads as TGTGCCAGTAGTGAGAGGCCCACCCGACATACAACTAATGAAAAACTGTTTTTT. Its translation is CASSERPTRHTTNEKLFF.

V gene TRBV27 combines with J gene TRBJ1-1; perhaps TRBD1 as D (5 bases). There are 11 residues in the CDR3. V was clipped by 6 bases and J by 4 bases, with 6 bases between them. Germline values: CDR1 MNHEY, CDR2 SMNVEV (reference sequence). The CDR3 sequence: CASRRGTEAFF. CDR3 bases: TGTGCCAGCAGGAGGGGCACTGAAGCTTTCTTT.

Written as DNA, the CDR3 is TGCAGTGCTAGTGGCGGGGTCCACGAGCAGTACTTC. Its protein product is CSASGGVHEQYF. The rearrangement links TRBV20-1 to TRBJ2-7, with D tentatively TRBD2 (6 bases). The CDR3 length is 12 residues. CDR1 and CDR2 (germline): DFQATT, SNEGSKA (reference sequence). V shed 3 bases and J shed 5 bases, with 11 bases lying between them.

The chain links TRBV5-5 to TRBJ1-5; 7 bases agree with TRBD1. V lost 5 bases, J lost 2 bases, and 16 bases stayed unmatched. CDR1 SGHKS and CDR2 YYEKEE come from the germline V gene (reference sequence). The CDR3 loop spans 18 amino acids. For the CDR3, the DNA is TGTGCCAGCAGGGGTGGTACAGGGGTATCTGTGGGCAATCAGCCCCAGCATTTT. This encodes CASRGGTGVSVGNQPQHF.

The chain uses TRBV19 and TRBJ1-1; D call uncertain. The CDR3 length is 17 residues. The V and J ends lost 1 base and 6 bases respectively, with 21 bases between them. Germline loops: CDR1 LNHDA, CDR2 SQIVND (reference sequence). The CDR3 spells CASSIAVGSGPDPEAFF. The CDR3 DNA is TGTGCCAGTAGTATAGCGGTTGGCAGCGGACCGGATCCTGAAGCTTTCTTT. The full variable domain, its missing parts supplied by reference TRBV19 and TRBJ1-1, is DGGITQSPKYLFRKEGQNVTLSCEQNLNHDAMYWYRQDPGQGLRLIYYSQIVNDFQKGDIAEGYSVSREKKESFPLTVTSAQKNPTAFYLCASSIAVGSGPDPEAFFGQGTRLTVV.

J is TRBJ1-4 and V is TRBV7-9; D ambiguous. Germline-derived CDR1 and CDR2 are SEHNR and FQNEAQ (reference sequence). This CDR3 contains 13 residues. The ends were cut back, 5 bases at V and 8 bases at J, with 12 bases in the middle. The chain's CDR3 is CASSGHSGEKLFF. The CDR3, as DNA: TGTGCCAGCAGCGGCCACAGTGGAGAAAAACTGTTTTTT.

The chain uses TRBV5-1 and TRBJ2-5, with D possibly being TRBD1 or TRBD2 (5 bases each). Per the germline V gene, CDR1 is SGHRS and CDR2 is YFSETQ. The V end was cut by 4 bases, the J end by 2 bases, with 15 bases between. The CDR3 is 15 residues long. Written as DNA, the CDR3 is TGCGCCAGCAGCCCCGAACCGGGACCTCAAGAGACCCAGTACTTC. Encoded protein: CASSPEPGPQETQYF.

The rearrangement uses TRBV10-2 and TRBJ1-1, with unresolved D. The ends were cut back, 10 bases at V and 3 bases at J, with 15 bases in the middle. CDR3 length equals 13 residues. Germline lookup yields CDR1 WSHSY and CDR2 SAAADI. DNA of the CDR3: TGCGCCACCGAGGGAGAGAGGGACACTGAAGCTTTCTTT. The encoded protein is CATEGERDTEAFF.

The CDR3 nucleotides are TGTGCCAGCAGCCCTGGGACGGCACTCAGCTCCTACGAGCAGTACTTC. As protein: CASSPGTALSSYEQYF. V gene TRBV7-8 combines with J gene TRBJ2-7; either TRBD1 or TRBD2 may supply D (5 bases each). The CDR3 spans 16 residues. The ends were cut back, 5 bases at V and 0 bases at J, with 17 bases in the middle. Germline CDR1 reads SGHVS; CDR2 reads FQNEAQ.

The chain joins TRBV19 to TRBJ1-5; 7 positions agree with TRBD1. The germline V gene has CDR1 LNHDA and CDR2 SQIVND (reference sequence). J was trimmed by 3 bases and V by 6 bases; bases with no gene match: 11. This CDR3 region has 16 residues. The CDR3 DNA is TGTGCCAGTAGCAAGGACAGGCTTTGGGACAATCAGCCCCAGCATTTT. Translation: CASSKDRLWDNQPQHF.

This CDR3 reads CASSRHSMNTEAFF. CDR3 sequence (DNA): TGTGCCAGCAGTCGACATAGCATGAACACTGAAGCTTTCTTT. V is TRBV28 and J is TRBJ1-1, with D unclear. The V and J ends lost 5 bases and 0 bases respectively, with 10 bases between them. This CDR3 has 14 residues. Per germline, CDR1 MDHEN and CDR2 SYDVKM.

The V gene is TRBV3-1 (or the pseudogene TRBV3-2), the J gene TRBJ2-7; no clear D gene. V lost 1 base, J lost 3 bases, and 10 bases lay in between. From germline, CDR1 is LGHDT and CDR2 YNNKEL (reference sequence). This CDR3 is built from 14 residues. The CDR3 region is CASSQGVSGYEQYF. CDR3 DNA: TGTGCCAGCAGCCAAGGGGTCTCGGGCTACGAGCAGTACTTC.

The rearrangement uses TRBV19 and TRBJ2-3; D not resolved. CDR1 is LNHDA, CDR2 SQIVND, per germline (reference sequence). Trimming shortened V by 5 bases and J by 6 bases, and 9 bases separated the two germline ends. The CDR3 is 12 amino acids. In nucleotides, the CDR3 is TGTGCCAGTAGTTCTGTACCGGATACGCAGTATTTT. This codes for CASSSVPDTQYF.

J is TRBJ1-5 and V is TRBV2, with a tentative D call TRBD1 (5 bases). Deletions cut 6 bases from V and 1 base from J, with 10 bases between. Germline CDR1 is SNHLY and CDR2 is FYNNEI. The CDR3 extends over 14 amino acids. This CDR3 reads CASRTGLSNQPQHF. DNA of the CDR3: TGTGCCAGCAGAACAGGCTTAAGCAATCAGCCCCAGCATTTT.

The V call is TRBV3-1 (or the pseudogene TRBV3-2), the J call TRBJ2-1; possibly TRBD2 for D (7 bases). CDR3 length: 15 amino acids. V dropped 5 bases and J dropped 0 bases, with 11 bases sitting between them. CDR1 and CDR2 from the germline V gene are LGHDT and YNNKEL (reference sequence). CDR3 sequence: CASSWEGGSYNEQFF. The DNA of the CDR3 is TGTGCCAGCAGCTGGGAGGGGGGCTCCTACAATGAGCAGTTCTTC.